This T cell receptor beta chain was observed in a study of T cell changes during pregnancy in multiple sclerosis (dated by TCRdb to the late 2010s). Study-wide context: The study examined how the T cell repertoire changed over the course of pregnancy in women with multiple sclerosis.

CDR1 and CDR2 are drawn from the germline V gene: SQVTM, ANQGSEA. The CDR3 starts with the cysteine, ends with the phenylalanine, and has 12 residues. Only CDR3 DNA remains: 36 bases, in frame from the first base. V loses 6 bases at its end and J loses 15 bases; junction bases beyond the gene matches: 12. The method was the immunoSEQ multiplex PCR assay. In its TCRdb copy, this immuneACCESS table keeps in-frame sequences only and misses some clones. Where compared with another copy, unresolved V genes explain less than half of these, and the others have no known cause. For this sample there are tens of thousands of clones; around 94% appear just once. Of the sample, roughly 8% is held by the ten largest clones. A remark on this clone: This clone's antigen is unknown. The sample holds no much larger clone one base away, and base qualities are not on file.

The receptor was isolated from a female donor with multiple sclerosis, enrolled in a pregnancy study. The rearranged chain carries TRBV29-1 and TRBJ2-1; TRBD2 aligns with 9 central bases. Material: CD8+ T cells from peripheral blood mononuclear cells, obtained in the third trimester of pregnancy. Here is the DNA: TGCAGCGTCCCCGGGGGAGGGACTAGCCTGTTCTTC. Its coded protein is CSVPGGGTSLFF.